The following is a T cell receptor (beta chain) sequence with its context. Primers: 60 Vbeta forward and 13 Jbeta reverse. The protocol was immunoSEQ multiplex PCR, while the TCRdb copy is restricted to in-frame clones and leaves out a portion. The sample shows around 150,000 clones, roughly 85% of them seen only once. This specimen comes from a study of cytomegalovirus exposure and HLA in healthy donors. V was clipped by 4 bases and J by 4 bases; unmatched bases: 12. Germline V CDR1 and CDR2: MDHEN, SYDVKM. The CDR3 length is 18 residues. The chain joins TRBV28 to TRBJ1-6, with 8 bases identical to TRBD1. This TCR came from a woman between 45 and 65 years old in good health and CMV-seronegative. The sequenced sample was PBMCs. For the CDR3, the DNA is TGTGCCAGCAGTTCACAAATCAAGGACAGGGTATATAATTCACCCCTCCACTTT. This gives the protein CASSSQIKDRVYNSPLHF.